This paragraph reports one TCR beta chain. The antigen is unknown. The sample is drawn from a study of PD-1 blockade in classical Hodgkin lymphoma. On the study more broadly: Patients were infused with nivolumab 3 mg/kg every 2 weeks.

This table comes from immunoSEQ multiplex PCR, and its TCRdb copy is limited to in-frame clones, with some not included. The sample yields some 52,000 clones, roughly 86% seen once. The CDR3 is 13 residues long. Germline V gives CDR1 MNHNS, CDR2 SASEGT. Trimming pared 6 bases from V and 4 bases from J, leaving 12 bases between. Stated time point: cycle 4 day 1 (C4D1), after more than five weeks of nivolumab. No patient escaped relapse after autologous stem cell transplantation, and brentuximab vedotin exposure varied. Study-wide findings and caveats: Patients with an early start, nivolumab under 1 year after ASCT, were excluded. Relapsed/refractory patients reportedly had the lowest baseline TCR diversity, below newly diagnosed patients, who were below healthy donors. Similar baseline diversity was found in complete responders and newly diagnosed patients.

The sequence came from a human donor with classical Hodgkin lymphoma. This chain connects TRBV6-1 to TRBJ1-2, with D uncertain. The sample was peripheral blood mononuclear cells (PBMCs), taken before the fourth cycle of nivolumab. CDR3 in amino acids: CASRSTATYGYTF. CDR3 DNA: TGTGCCAGCAGGTCTACAGCAACCTATGGCTACACCTTC.